This T cell receptor beta chain was obtained from a study of cytomegalovirus exposure and HLA in healthy donors. Broader study findings: The classifier reportedly diagnosed cytomegalovirus status with high specificity and sensitivity. The authors assumed roughly uniform sequencing depth across donors for presence/absence analyses. The majority of TCR sequences were rare, yet some public TCRs appeared in many donors.

As regards this clone: What it recognizes is unknown.

Though nominally healthy at sampling, donors likely had unrecorded immune exposures. Vbeta (60) and Jbeta (13) primers were used in the PCR. The protocol was immunoSEQ multiplex PCR, while the TCRdb copy is restricted to in-frame clones and leaves out a portion. The sample yields 65,000 to 95,000 clones, 79% seen once. The source material was PBMCs. This clonotype originated in a man younger than 40 in good health and CMV-seronegative.

DNA of the CDR3: TGTGCCAGCATTCACCTAGAGTGTGGCTACACCTTC. It translates to CASIHLECGYTF. The chain employs TRBV6-5 and TRBJ1-2; D uncertain. The germline V gene has CDR1 MNHEY and CDR2 SVGAGI. This CDR3 contains 12 residues. V was shortened by 7 bases and J by 7 bases, with 13 bases between the two germline ends.